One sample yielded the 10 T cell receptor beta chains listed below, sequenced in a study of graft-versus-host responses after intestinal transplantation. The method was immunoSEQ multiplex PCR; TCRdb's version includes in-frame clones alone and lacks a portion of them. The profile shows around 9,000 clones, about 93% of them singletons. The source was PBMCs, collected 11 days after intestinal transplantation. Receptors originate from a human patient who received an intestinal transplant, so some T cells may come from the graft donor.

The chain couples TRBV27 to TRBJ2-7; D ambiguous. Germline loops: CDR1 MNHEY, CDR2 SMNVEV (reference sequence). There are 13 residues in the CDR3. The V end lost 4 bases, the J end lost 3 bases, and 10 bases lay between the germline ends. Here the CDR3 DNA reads TGTGCCAGCAGTTGGGCCCCCGACTACGAGCAGTACTTC. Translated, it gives CASSWAPDYEQYF.

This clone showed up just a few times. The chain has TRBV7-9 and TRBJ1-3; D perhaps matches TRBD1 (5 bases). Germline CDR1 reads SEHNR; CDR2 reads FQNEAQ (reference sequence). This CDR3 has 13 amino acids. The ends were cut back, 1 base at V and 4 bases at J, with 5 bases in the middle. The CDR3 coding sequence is TGTGCCAGCAGCTTAGAGGGGGGAAACACCATATATTTT. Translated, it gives CASSLEGGNTIYF. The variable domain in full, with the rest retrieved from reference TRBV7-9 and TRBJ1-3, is DTGVSQNPRHKITKRGQNVTFRCDPISEHNRLYWYRQTLGQGPEFLTYFQNEAQLEKSRLLSDRFSAERPKGSFSTLEIQRTEQGDSAMYLCASSLEGGNTIYFGEGSWLTVV.

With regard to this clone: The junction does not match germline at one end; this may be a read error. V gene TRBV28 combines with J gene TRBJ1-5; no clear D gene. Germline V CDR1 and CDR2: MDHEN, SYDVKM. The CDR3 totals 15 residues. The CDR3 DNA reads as TGTGCCACCAGTGACTCAATTTATAGCAATCAGCCCCAGCATTTT. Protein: CATSDSIYSNQPQHF. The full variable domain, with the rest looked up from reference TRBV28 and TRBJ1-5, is DVKVTQSSRYLVKRTGEKVFLECVQDMDHENMFWYRQDPGLGLRLIYFSYDVKMKEKGDIPEGYSVSREKKERFSLILESASTNQTSMYLCATSDSIYSNQPQHFGDGTRLSIL.

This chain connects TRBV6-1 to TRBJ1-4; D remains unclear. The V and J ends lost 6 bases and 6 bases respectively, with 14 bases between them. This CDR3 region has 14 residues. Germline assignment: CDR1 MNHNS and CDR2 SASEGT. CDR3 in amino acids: CASSDGPGDEKLFF. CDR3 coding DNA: TGTGCCAGCAGCGACGGTCCCGGGGATGAAAAACTGTTTTTT.

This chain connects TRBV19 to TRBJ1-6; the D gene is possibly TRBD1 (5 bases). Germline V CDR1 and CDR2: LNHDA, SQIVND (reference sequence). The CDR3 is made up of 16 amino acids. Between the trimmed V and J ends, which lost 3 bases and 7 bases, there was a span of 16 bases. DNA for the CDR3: TGTGCCAGTAGTATTACCCAGGGTCTGGGAAATTCACCCCTCCACTTT. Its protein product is CASSITQGLGNSPLHF.

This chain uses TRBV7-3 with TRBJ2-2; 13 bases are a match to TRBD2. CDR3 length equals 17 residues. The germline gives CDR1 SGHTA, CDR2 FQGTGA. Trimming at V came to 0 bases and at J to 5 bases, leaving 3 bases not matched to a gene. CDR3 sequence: CASSLTGLAGVTGELFF. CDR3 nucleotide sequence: TGTGCCAGCAGCTTAACAGGACTAGCGGGAGTTACCGGGGAGCTGTTTTTT.

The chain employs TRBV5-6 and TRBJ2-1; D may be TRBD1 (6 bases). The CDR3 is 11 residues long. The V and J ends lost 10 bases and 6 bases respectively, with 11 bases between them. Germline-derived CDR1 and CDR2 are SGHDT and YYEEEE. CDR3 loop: CASTQGNEQFF. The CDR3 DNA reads TGTGCCTCGACACAGGGCAATGAGCAGTTCTTC.

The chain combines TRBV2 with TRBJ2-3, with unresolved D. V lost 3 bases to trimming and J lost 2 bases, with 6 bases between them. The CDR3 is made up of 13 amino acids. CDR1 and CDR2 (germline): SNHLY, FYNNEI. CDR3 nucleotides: TGTGCCAGCAGTGAGAGGATCACAGATACGCAGTATTTT. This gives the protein CASSERITDTQYF.

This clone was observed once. For the CDR3, the DNA is TGCAGCGCGGGAGACTATGGGCAGTTCTTC. Protein sequence: CSAGDYGQFF. This chain uses TRBV29-1 with TRBJ2-1; D is perhaps TRBD2 (6 bases). Germline V gene lookup returns CDR1 SQVTM and CDR2 ANQGSEA. The CDR3 length is 10 residues. V lost 7 bases, J lost 12 bases, and 13 bases lay in between.

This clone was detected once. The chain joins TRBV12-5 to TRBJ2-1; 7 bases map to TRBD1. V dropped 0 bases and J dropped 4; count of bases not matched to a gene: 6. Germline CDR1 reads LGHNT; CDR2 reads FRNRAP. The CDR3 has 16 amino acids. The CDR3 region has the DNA TGTGCTAGTGGTTTGGTTGGCCCGACAGGGTACAATGAGCAGTTCTTC. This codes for CASGLVGPTGYNEQFF. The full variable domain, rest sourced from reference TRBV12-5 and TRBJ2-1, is DARVTQTPRHKVTEMGQEVTMRCQPILGHNTVFWYRQTMMQGLELLAYFRNRAPLDDSGMPKDRFSAEMPDATLATLKIQPSEPRDSAVYFCASGLVGPTGYNEQFFGPGTRLTVL.